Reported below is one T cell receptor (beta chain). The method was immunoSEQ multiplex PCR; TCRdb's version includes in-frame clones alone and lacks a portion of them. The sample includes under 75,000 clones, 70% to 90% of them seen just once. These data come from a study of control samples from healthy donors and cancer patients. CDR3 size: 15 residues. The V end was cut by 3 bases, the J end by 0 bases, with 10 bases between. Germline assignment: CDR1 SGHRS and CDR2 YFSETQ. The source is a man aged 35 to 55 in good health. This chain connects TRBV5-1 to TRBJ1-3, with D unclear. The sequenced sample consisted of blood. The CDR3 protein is CASSSLGSSGNTIYF. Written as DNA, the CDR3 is TGCGCCAGCAGCTCTCTCGGCAGCTCTGGAAACACCATATATTTT.